One and the same sample provided the 10 T cell receptor beta chains below, sequenced in a study of cytomegalovirus exposure and HLA in healthy donors. The study ran its PCR with 60 Vbeta and 13 Jbeta primers. Using immunoSEQ multiplex PCR, the repertoire was profiled, and TCRdb retains in-frame clones only, with some absent. This table has around 210,000 clones, around 80% appearing once. Material: PBMCs. These receptors all come from a boy between 10 and 17 years old in good health and CMV-seronegative.

The V gene is TRBV6-1, the J gene TRBJ2-7, with 12 nucleotides matching TRBD1. CDR3 size: 14 residues. Germline V lookup: CDR1 MNHNS, CDR2 SASEGT. V shed 6 bases and J 5 bases; nucleotides not matched to a gene: 5. The CDR3 sequence is CASRGTGGRDEQYF. The CDR3 nucleotides read TGTGCCAGCAGAGGGACAGGGGGCAGGGACGAGCAGTACTTC.

J is TRBJ1-1 and V is TRBV18; TRBD1 is a possible D gene (5 bases). Per germline, CDR1 KGHSH and CDR2 LQKENI. The CDR3 contains 13 residues. Between the trimmed V and J ends, which lost 3 bases and 5 bases, there was a span of 10 bases. Written as DNA, the CDR3 is TGTGCCAGCTCACCTTCAGGGATGACTGAAGCTTTCTTT. Protein sequence: CASSPSGMTEAFF.

Here the CDR3 DNA reads TGCGCCAGCAGCTTGGGCGGGGGCATTGAGCAGTTCTTC. It codes for CASSLGGGIEQFF. This rearrangement joins TRBV5-1 to TRBJ2-1; a weak D match, TRBD2 (7 bases). Trimming pared 0 bases from V and 9 bases from J, leaving 10 bases between. This CDR3 comprises 13 residues. Germline V gene sequence: CDR1 SGHRS, CDR2 YFSETQ.

The chain links TRBV4-2 to TRBJ2-1, with TRBD2 matching 9 bases. Germline V gene lookup returns CDR1 LGHNA and CDR2 YNFKEQ. The CDR3 runs to 16 residues. Trimming at V came to 3 bases and at J to 5 bases, leaving 8 bases not matched to a gene. CDR3 coding DNA: TGTGCCAGCAGCCATAGAACGACTAGCGGACACAATGAGCAGTTCTTC. Translation gives CASSHRTTSGHNEQFF.

The chain employs TRBV2 and TRBJ2-5; maybe TRBD1 (7 bases). V was clipped by 5 bases and J by 1 base, with 17 bases between them. Germline V gene data show CDR1 as SNHLY and CDR2 as FYNNEI. CDR3 length: 16 amino acids. Here the CDR3 reads CASSFALEGAQETQYF. CDR3 DNA sequence: TGTGCCAGCAGTTTTGCTTTGGAGGGGGCCCAAGAGACCCAGTACTTC.

This clone has only a few counts. The chain couples TRBV4-2 to TRBJ2-3; tentatively, D is TRBD2 (5 bases). This CDR3 spans 17 amino acids. V lost 0 bases and J lost 0, with 13 bases in between. The V gene's germline CDR1 is LGHNA and CDR2 YNFKEQ. CDR3 bases: TGTGCCAGCAGCCAAGACACTCGGACTTCTAGCACAGATACGCAGTATTTT. Residues: CASSQDTRTSSTDTQYF.

The table lists this clone with a count of one. This chain joins TRBV5-1 and TRBJ1-2; 9 bases map to TRBD1. The CDR3 sequence is 14 residues long. Germline CDR1 reads SGHRS; CDR2 reads YFSETQ. The V segment lost 4 bases and the J segment 2 bases; nucleotides outside the gene matches: 3. The CDR3 here is CASSPTGGNYGYTF. CDR3 nucleotides: TGCGCCAGCAGCCCAACAGGGGGCAACTATGGCTACACCTTC.

The chain recombines TRBV7-3 with TRBJ2-5, with D tentatively TRBD1 (6 bases). This CDR3 is built from 14 residues. Trimming stripped 4 bases from V and 1 base from J, with 10 bases between. Germline CDR1 is SGHTA and CDR2 is FQGTGA. The CDR3 nucleotides read TGTGCCAGCAGCTCCCCAGGGGCCCAAGAGACCCAGTACTTC. This encodes CASSSPGAQETQYF.

V is TRBV18 and J is TRBJ2-1; 9 nucleotides align to TRBD1. The ends lost 3 bases at V and 6 bases at J; junction bases unmatched: 9. This CDR3 is built from 16 residues. Per germline, CDR1 KGHSH and CDR2 LQKENI. DNA for the CDR3: TGTGCCAGCTCACCGACGGGACAGGGAATTGGCAATGAGCAGTTCTTC. Residues: CASSPTGQGIGNEQFF. Full variable domain (outside the CDR3, taken from reference TRBV18 and TRBJ2-1): NAGVMQNPRHLVRRRGQEARLRCSPMKGHSHVYWYRQLPEEGLKFMVYLQKENIIDESGMPKERFSAEFPKEGPSILRIQQVVRGDSAAYFCASSPTGQGIGNEQFFGPGTRLTVL.

The V and J genes are TRBV30 and TRBJ2-7; TRBD1 might be the D (8 bases). Germline CDR1 and CDR2: GTSNPN and SVGIG (reference sequence). The CDR3 runs 16 residues. Between the trimmed V and J ends, which lost 4 bases and 3 bases, there was a span of 22 bases. CDR3 protein: CAWNIGTGPGGYEQYF. The CDR3 DNA follows: TGTGCCTGGAATATCGGGACAGGCCCGGGGGGCTACGAGCAGTACTTC.